This T cell receptor (beta chain) stems from a study of blood T cells in healthy people across ages. V lost 0 bases, J lost 8 bases, and 13 bases lay in between. Germline CDR1 is LGHDT and CDR2 is YNNKEL (reference sequence). The length of the CDR3 is 14 residues. About this clonotype itself: The antigen remains undetermined.

For the second PCR, which ran for about 6 to 12 cycles, a sample-barcoded 5' primer and a J-beta primer mix were used. MiXCR was run by TCRdb on the 5' RACE reads, yielding one entry per CDR3 protein. The repertoire holds 780,000 or so distinct CDR3 sequences, with about 56% as singletons. Study-level results: No conclusive comparison of naive versus antigen-experienced cells was possible with unsorted PBMCs.

The rearrangement joins TRBV3-1 to TRBJ1-2, with TRBD1 as a possible D gene (6 bases). The origin of this receptor is a man between 35 and 55 years old in good health. Sequenced: blood. The CDR3 coding sequence is TGTGCCAGCAGCCAAGATGTCAGGGGATGCGGCTACACCTTC. Amino acids: CASSQDVRGCGYTF.